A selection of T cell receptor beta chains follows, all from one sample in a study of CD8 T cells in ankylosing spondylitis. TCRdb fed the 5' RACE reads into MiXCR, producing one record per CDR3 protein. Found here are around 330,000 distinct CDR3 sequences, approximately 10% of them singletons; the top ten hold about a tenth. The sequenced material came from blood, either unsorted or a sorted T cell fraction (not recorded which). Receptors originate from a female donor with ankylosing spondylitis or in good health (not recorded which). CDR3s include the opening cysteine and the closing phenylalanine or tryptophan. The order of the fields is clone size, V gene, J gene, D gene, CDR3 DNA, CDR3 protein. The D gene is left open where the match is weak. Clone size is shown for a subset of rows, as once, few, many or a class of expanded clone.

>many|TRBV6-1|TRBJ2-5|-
TGTGCCAGCAGTCCCCGGTTAATCTCGGAGACCCAGTACTTC
CASSPRLISETQYF
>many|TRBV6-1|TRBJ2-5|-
TGTGCCAGCCGACTCTGGGGACAAGAGACCCAGTACTTC
CASRLWGQETQYF
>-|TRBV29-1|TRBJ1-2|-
TGCAGCGTCGAGACACGCGCTCGGCCCGGAAATGGCTACACCTTC
CSVETRARPGNGYTF
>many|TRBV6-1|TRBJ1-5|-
TGTGCCAGCAGCGTGGACTGGCCCAGAAATCAGCCCCAGCATTTT
CASSVDWPRNQPQHF
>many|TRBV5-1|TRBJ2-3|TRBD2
TGCGCCAGCAACACACGGACTAGCGGTTCAGATACGCAGTATTTT
CASNTRTSGSDTQYF
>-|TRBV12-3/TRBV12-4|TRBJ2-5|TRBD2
TGTGCCAGCAGTTTAACTAGCGTCGTAGAGACCCAGTACTTC
CASSLTSVVETQYF
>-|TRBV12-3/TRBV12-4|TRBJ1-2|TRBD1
TGTGCCAGCAGACTAGCAGGGGGTCCGGGAGGCTACACCTTC
CASRLAGGPGGYTF
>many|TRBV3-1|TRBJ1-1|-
TGTGCCAGCAGCCAAGATCAATTGCTCACTGAAGCTTTCTTT
CASSQDQLLTEAFF
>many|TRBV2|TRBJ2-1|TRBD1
TGTGCCAGCACCAACCCCGGGACAGGGGTTAACTCAAACAATGAGCAGTTCTTC
CASTNPGTGVNSNNEQFF
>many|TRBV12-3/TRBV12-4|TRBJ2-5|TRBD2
TGTGCCAGCAGTTTACTTCTAGCGGGAGCCGAGACCCAGTACTTC
CASSLLLAGAETQYF
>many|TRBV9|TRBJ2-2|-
TGTGCCAGCAGCGTAGCCGGGACTAACACCGGGGAGCTGTTTTTT
CASSVAGTNTGELFF
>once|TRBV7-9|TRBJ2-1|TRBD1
TGTGCCAGCAGCATGGGACAGTCATACAATGAGCAGTTCTTC
CASSMGQSYNEQFF
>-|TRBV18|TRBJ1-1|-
TGTGCCAGCTCTCGGATAAACACTGAAGCTTTCTTT
CASSRINTEAFF
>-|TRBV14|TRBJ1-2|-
TGTGCCAGCAGCCCGGGGGGGAGACTCCGGGACTATGGCTACACCTTC
CASSPGGRLRDYGYTF
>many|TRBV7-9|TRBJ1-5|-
TGTGCCAGCAGCGTGGACAGCAATCAGCCCCAGCATTTT
CASSVDSNQPQHF
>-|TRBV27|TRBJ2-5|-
TGTGCCAGCACCACAACCAGGGGAAAAGAGACCCAGTACTTC
CASTTTRGKETQYF
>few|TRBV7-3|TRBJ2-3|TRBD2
TGTGCCAGCAGTGACCTTCCGGGACTAGCGGGGGATACGCAGTATTTT
CASSDLPGLAGDTQYF